The rows below give T cell receptor beta chains drawn from one sample of a study of identical twins. TCRdb used MiXCR to reprocess the 5' RACE reads, holding one entry per CDR3 protein. The sample contains hundreds of thousands of distinct CDR3 sequences, around 20% of which appear only once. These data were also reused for a study on T cells expressing NK-cell markers.

What was sequenced was PBMCs. The source is a woman in her late teens or twenties in good health. CDR3s leave out the opening cysteine and the closing phenylalanine or tryptophan. The listing skips clone size in some rows; elsewhere it reads once, few, many or a size class.

V	size	J	CDR3
TRBV6-5	-	TRBJ2-1	ASSSSGGHEQF
TRBV12-3/TRBV12-4	many	TRBJ1-1	ASSLEGTGAEAF
TRBV5-1	few	TRBJ2-2	ASSHSPGGANGELF
TRBV20-1	many	TRBJ1-1	SAGTGDTEAF
TRBV11-2	few	TRBJ2-7	ASSLASGRELYEQY
TRBV7-6	few	TRBJ2-1	ASSLPAGAYNEQF
TRBV7-9	-	TRBJ2-2	ASSGSGRENTGELF
TRBV7-2	few	TRBJ2-2	ASSLVQGTGELF
TRBV29-1	many	TRBJ1-2	SVVDPSNYGYT
TRBV24-1	-	TRBJ2-1	ATSDHRQGTNEQF
TRBV25-1	-	TRBJ2-7	ASSDLGRSEQY
TRBV20-1	-	TRBJ2-3	SAERTARTDTQY
TRBV5-1	many	TRBJ1-4	ASSMGRYDEKLF
TRBV5-1	-	TRBJ1-2	ASSAPDTGNYGYT
TRBV20-1	few	TRBJ2-3	SARDLGTGYSTDTQY
TRBV5-1	few	TRBJ2-3	ASNSGTASTDTQY
TRBV12-3/TRBV12-4	many	TRBJ2-7	ASSFVGSEQY
TRBV20-1	-	TRBJ2-3	SAARLFTDTQY
TRBV20-1	few	TRBJ1-1	SARWRGPDTEAF
TRBV10-3	-	TRBJ2-7	AISEWPRSREQY
TRBV12-3/TRBV12-4	few	TRBJ2-7	ASSQWGQGYEQY
TRBV7-9	-	TRBJ2-7	ASSSKTSAYEQY
TRBV12-3/TRBV12-4	few	TRBJ2-5	ASSLNPSGNFRVTQY
TRBV3-1	few	TRBJ2-3	ASSQFETDTQY
TRBV7-9	many	TRBJ2-7	ASSRTGGGRISYEQY
TRBV12-3/TRBV12-4	-	TRBJ2-3	ASAVAGGGDTQY
TRBV29-1	-	TRBJ2-7	SAQGHSYEQY
TRBV30	few	TRBJ2-6	ACPENGGTSGANVLT
TRBV20-1	-	TRBJ1-4	SVTPTQFPEKLF
TRBV5-1	few	TRBJ1-2	ASSPVTGIPKGYT
TRBV3-1	many	TRBJ2-5	ASSPNRETQY
TRBV12-3/TRBV12-4	many	TRBJ1-1	ASSSREGRERRTEAF